Below are 19 T cell receptor beta chains sequenced from a single sample in a study of T cells in Graves' hyperthyroidism and ophthalmopathy. From RNA transcripts, TCR beta CDR3 regions were amplified. HTBI primers were used for first-round RT-PCR of the TCR CDR3. TCRdb ran MiXCR on the multiplex PCR reads and lists one entry per CDR3 protein. This table has approximately 600,000 distinct CDR3 sequences, less than 25% appearing once. Specimen: blood. The receptor set was obtained from a man aged 25-45 years with Graves' ophthalmopathy.

The chain links TRBV11-3 to TRBJ1-5, with unresolved D. This CDR3 has 13 residues. Germline CDR1 reads SGHNT; CDR2 reads YENEEA. V gave up 7 bases and J gave up 7 bases, with 14 bases separating them. CDR3 bases: TGTGCCAGCACCGCGGTATGGTTCCAGCCCCAGCATTTT. This translates into CASTAVWFQPQHF.

This clonotype was picked up many times. The chain carries TRBV7-8 and TRBJ1-6; 9 bases line up with TRBD1. The CDR3 is 15 residues long. Per the germline V gene, CDR1 is SGHVS and CDR2 is FQNEAQ. The ends lost 5 bases at V and 14 bases at J; junction bases unmatched: 13. The CDR3 region is CASSAPGTGLGALHF. CDR3 sequence (DNA): TGTGCCAGCAGCGCGCCCGGGACAGGGCTTGGAGCCCTCCACTTT.

In this sample, this clonotype turned up a few times. This sequence joins TRBV12-3 or TRBV12-4 and TRBJ1-1, with 7 nucleotides matching TRBD1. There are 15 residues in the CDR3. J gave up 3 bases and V 8 bases, and 12 bases lay outside the gene matches. The CDR3 bases are TGTGCCAGCGGCCGGGCTAGGGGACAGCACACTGAAGCTTTCTTT. The encoded protein is CASGRARGQHTEAFF.

This clonotype was seen a handful of times. This rearrangement joins TRBV5-1 to TRBJ2-5, with 8 bases aligning to TRBD1. J gave up 5 bases and V 3 bases, and 9 bases lay outside the gene matches. The CDR3 is 15 amino acids. The V gene's germline CDR1 is SGHRS and CDR2 YFSETQ. The CDR3 bases are TGCGCCAGCAGCTCCGGGACAGGTATCGGGGAGACCCAGTACTTC. It is translated as CASSSGTGIGETQYF.

In its sample, this clonotype was seen many times. This rearrangement joins TRBV18 to TRBJ2-5, with 7 nucleotides matching TRBD1. This CDR3 region has 13 residues. The junction had 6 bases not matched to a gene; V was cut back by 4 bases and J by 7 bases. The V gene's germline CDR1 is KGHSH and CDR2 LQKENI. CDR3 DNA sequence: TGTGCCAGCTCACGCGGACAGGAGGCGACCCAGTACTTC. This encodes CASSRGQEATQYF.

This clonotype was recorded many times. This chain connects TRBV2 to TRBJ2-7; D not certain. Trimming took 4 bases from V and 7 from J, leaving 20 bases between them. Germline V gene sequence: CDR1 SNHLY, CDR2 FYNNEI. This CDR3 is 15 amino acids long. DNA for the CDR3: TGTGCCAGCAGTGGGGAACAGTTATCTACGTTGGAGCAGTACTTC. Amino acid sequence: CASSGEQLSTLEQYF.

The rearrangement links TRBV29-1 to TRBJ1-3; tentative D call: TRBD1 (5 bases). There are 14 residues in the CDR3. Germline V lookup: CDR1 SQVTM, CDR2 ANQGSEA. V gave up 3 bases and J gave up 4 bases, with 13 bases separating them. In DNA form, the CDR3 reads TGCAGCGTTGAGGGGGGGAAAACAGGAAACACCATATATTTT. Translation gives CSVEGGKTGNTIYF.

As regards this clonotype: Just one base apart from a much larger clone, this may be a read error. CDR3 residues: CASSLELYEQYF. Here the CDR3 DNA reads TGTGCCAGCAGCTTAGAACTATACGAGCAGTACTTC. The V and J genes are TRBV7-2 and TRBJ2-7; no clear D. The ends were cut back, 1 base at V and 4 bases at J, with 5 bases in the middle. Germline CDR1 and CDR2: SGHTA and FQGNSA. The CDR3 contains 12 residues.

This clonotype was counted many times. The genes are TRBV29-1 and TRBJ1-1; TRBD1 matches at 10 bases. The J segment lost 1 base and the V segment lost 5 bases, leaving 7 bases of the junction unmatched. Per germline, CDR1 SQVTM and CDR2 ANQGSEA. The CDR3 totals 15 residues. This chain's CDR3 is CSVRAGTGANTEAFF. CDR3 in DNA: TGCAGCGTTCGAGCCGGGACAGGGGCGAACACTGAAGCTTTCTTT.

The sample holds a few counts of this clonotype. V usage is TRBV2 and J usage is TRBJ2-1; tentatively, D is TRBD1 (6 bases). Germline lookup yields CDR1 SNHLY and CDR2 FYNNEI. Deletions cut 4 bases from V and 5 bases from J, with 12 bases between. The CDR3 covers 14 residues. The DNA for the CDR3 is TGTGCCAGCAGTGGGAGGACAGTTAACAATGAGCAGTTCTTC. It specifies CASSGRTVNNEQFF.

This clonotype was recorded a few times. V gene TRBV12-3 or TRBV12-4 combines with J gene TRBJ2-7; tentatively, D is TRBD1 or TRBD2 (6 bases each). Trimming took 7 bases from V and 2 from J, leaving 15 bases between them. There are 14 residues in the CDR3. The CDR3: CASTWGDTAYEQYF. DNA of the CDR3: TGTGCCAGCACCTGGGGGGACACCGCCTACGAGCAGTACTTC.

Only a few counts were recorded for this clonotype. V gene TRBV4-3 combines with J gene TRBJ2-3; the D is unclear. Germline V gene data show CDR1 as LGHNA and CDR2 as YSLEER. Trimming cost V 0 bases and J 4 bases, with 11 bases left between them. This CDR3 region has 15 residues. CDR3 loop: CASSQDLVDSDTQYF. The CDR3 coding sequence is TGCGCCAGCAGCCAAGATCTGGTAGACTCAGATACGCAGTATTTT.

This clonotype was detected ten times or more. This chain links TRBV30 with TRBJ1-1; 8 bases fit TRBD1. Germline V gene lookup returns CDR1 GTSNPN and CDR2 SVGIG (reference sequence). The CDR3 is made up of 13 amino acids. V trimming: 2 bases; J trimming: 1 base; junction bases outside the gene matches: 0. The CDR3 coding sequence is TGTGCCTGGAGTACAGGGGGGAACACTGAAGCTTTCTTT. This encodes CAWSTGGNTEAFF.

The CDR3 region has the DNA TGTGCCAGCAGCCTAGCGTCAGGACAACAAAACACTGAAGCTTTCTTT. This encodes CASSLASGQQNTEAFF. The chain is built from TRBV5-5 and TRBJ1-1, with D maybe TRBD1 (5 bases). Per the germline V gene, CDR1 is SGHKS and CDR2 is YYEKEE (reference sequence). The V end lost 4 bases, the J end lost 2 bases, and 18 bases lay between the germline ends. The CDR3 has 16 residues.

V gene TRBV6-1 combines with J gene TRBJ1-5; possibly TRBD1 for D (6 bases). In germline, CDR1 is MNHNS, CDR2 SASEGT. V dropped 6 bases and J dropped 5 bases, with 14 bases sitting between them. The CDR3 is made up of 14 amino acids. The CDR3 nucleotides read TGTGCCAGCAGAACATTTGCAGGGGATCAGCCCCAGCATTTT. It yields the protein CASRTFAGDQPQHF.

This clonotype has ten or more counts. V is TRBV6-1 and J is TRBJ1-2, with 7 bases aligning to TRBD1. The junction had 12 bases not matched to a gene; V was cut back by 6 bases and J by 2 bases. Germline CDR1 reads MNHNS; CDR2 reads SASEGT. CDR3 length equals 16 residues. The CDR3: CASRYSRDSINYGYTF. In DNA form, the CDR3 reads TGTGCCAGCAGGTATAGCCGGGACAGCATAAACTATGGCTACACCTTC.

The chain has TRBV30 and TRBJ2-5; 9 bases fit TRBD2. V trimming: 3 bases; J trimming: 5 bases; junction bases outside the gene matches: 7. The CDR3 totals 14 residues. Germline V gene data show CDR1 as GTSNPN and CDR2 as SVGIG (reference sequence). The DNA of the CDR3 is TGTGCCTGGAGAGTAGCGGGAGCGGAGGAGACCCAGTACTTC. Translation: CAWRVAGAEETQYF.

This clonotype occurred many times. This sequence joins TRBV2 and TRBJ1-1; D gene ambiguous. The germline gives CDR1 SNHLY, CDR2 FYNNEI. The CDR3 has 13 amino acids. The V end was cut by 11 bases, the J end by 1 base, with 14 bases between. The CDR3 spells CAEDPGGNTEAFF. The CDR3, as DNA: TGTGCCGAAGACCCGGGAGGGAACACTGAAGCTTTCTTT.

This clonotype was picked up many times. The CDR3 protein is CASSSLLEQGLAFF. The CDR3 bases are TGTGCCAGCAGTTCGCTATTGGAACAGGGTCTTGCTTTCTTT. The chain uses TRBV12-3 or TRBV12-4 and TRBJ1-1; possibly TRBD1 for D (6 bases). The V and J ends lost 4 bases and 11 bases respectively, with 20 bases between them. The CDR3 has 14 residues.